A selection of T cell receptor beta chains follows, all from one sample in a study of CD8 T cells in Susac syndrome. TCRdb reprocessed the immunoSEQ multiplex PCR reads with MiXCR, giving one entry per CDR3 protein. Found here are about 52,000 distinct CDR3 sequences, 90% to 95% of them singletons; the top ten hold 0.4% to 0.55%. The sequencing input was CD8+ T cells from PBMCs. These receptors were obtained from a human donor with multiple sclerosis. CDR3s include the opening cysteine and the closing phenylalanine or tryptophan. The order of the fields is clone size, D gene, V gene, J gene, CDR3 protein, CDR3 DNA. A D gene is named only where the DNA matches it firmly. Clone size appears in some rows only: once, few, many, or a class for an expanded clone.

size: NA
D: NA
V: TRBV28
J: TRBJ1-5
CDR3: CASSLLLGNQPQHF
DNA: TGTGCCAGCAGTCTCCTCCTCGGCAATCAGCCCCAGCATTTT

size: once
D: NA
V: TRBV5-1
J: TRBJ1-1
CDR3: CASSFGHLNTEAFF
DNA: TGCGCCAGCAGCTTCGGCCACTTGAACACTGAAGCTTTCTTT

size: NA
D: TRBD2
V: TRBV6-5
J: TRBJ2-5
CDR3: CASSYSTGGPETQYF
DNA: TGTGCCAGCAGTTACTCGACGGGGGGGCCAGAGACCCAGTACTTC

size: once
D: NA
V: TRBV7-2
J: TRBJ1-3
CDR3: CASSLAEFGNTIYF
DNA: TGTGCCAGCAGCTTAGCGGAGTTTGGGAACACCATATATTTT

size: NA
D: NA
V: TRBV6-5
J: TRBJ1-2
CDR3: CASSPKETRNGYTF
DNA: TGTGCCAGCAGTCCGAAAGAGACACGGAATGGCTACACCTTC

size: NA
D: TRBD1
V: TRBV7-9
J: TRBJ1-2
CDR3: CASSSSGQASTYGYTF
DNA: TGTGCCAGCAGCTCAAGTGGACAGGCCTCCACCTATGGCTACACCTTC

size: NA
D: TRBD1
V: TRBV6-2/TRBV6-3
J: TRBJ2-5
CDR3: CASSYPIRGRETQYF
DNA: TGTGCCAGCAGTTACCCCATCAGGGGGCGAGAGACCCAGTACTTC

size: NA
D: NA
V: TRBV20-1
J: TRBJ1-1
CDR3: CKTQIKNTEAFF
DNA: TGCAAGACGCAGATTAAGAACACTGAAGCTTTCTTT

size: NA
D: TRBD1
V: TRBV10-2
J: TRBJ2-3
CDR3: CASEDRSTDTQYF
DNA: TGCGCCAGCGAGGACAGGAGCACAGATACGCAGTATTTT

size: NA
D: NA
V: TRBV7-9
J: TRBJ1-1
CDR3: CASSLERWPLEAFF
DNA: TGTGCCAGCAGCTTAGAACGCTGGCCACTTGAAGCTTTCTTT

size: NA
D: NA
V: TRBV11-2
J: TRBJ2-7
CDR3: CASSQPGWAYEQYF
DNA: TGTGCCAGCAGTCAACCGGGGTGGGCCTACGAGCAGTACTTC

size: NA
D: TRBD2
V: TRBV20-1
J: TRBJ2-3
CDR3: CSAQSSGGIADTQYF
DNA: TGCAGTGCCCAATCTAGCGGGGGGATCGCAGATACGCAGTATTTT

size: NA
D: NA
V: TRBV27
J: TRBJ2-7
CDR3: CASSFIGGEQYF
DNA: TGTGCCAGCAGTTTCATCGGGGGTGAGCAGTACTTC

size: once
D: NA
V: TRBV4-2
J: TRBJ2-6
CDR3: CASSPEGGDIPSGANVLTF
DNA: TGTGCCAGCAGCCCGGAGGGGGGGGACATACCCTCTGGGGCCAACGTCCTGACTTTC

size: NA
D: NA
V: TRBV6-1
J: TRBJ2-5
CDR3: CASSATGGGGETQYF
DNA: TGTGCCAGCAGTGCCACGGGGGGCGGTGGGGAGACCCAGTACTTC

size: NA
D: TRBD1
V: TRBV29-1
J: TRBJ1-1
CDR3: CSAGGTGGENTEAFF
DNA: TGCAGCGCCGGCGGGACAGGGGGTGAGAACACTGAAGCTTTCTTT

size: NA
D: TRBD2
V: TRBV7-2
J: TRBJ2-5
CDR3: CASSLWSLAGARGQETQYF
DNA: TGTGCCAGCAGCTTGTGGTCCCTAGCGGGGGCTCGGGGGCAAGAGACCCAGTACTTC

size: NA
D: TRBD2
V: TRBV4-2
J: TRBJ2-1
CDR3: CASRGTSYHNEQFF
DNA: TGTGCCAGCCGGGGGACTAGCTACCACAATGAGCAGTTCTTC

size: NA
D: TRBD1
V: TRBV27
J: TRBJ1-5
CDR3: CASSFGTDSNQPQHF
DNA: TGTGCCAGCAGTTTTGGGACAGACAGCAATCAGCCCCAGCATTTT

size: NA
D: NA
V: TRBV11-1
J: TRBJ2-3
CDR3: CASSSLATDTQYF
DNA: TGTGCCAGCAGCAGTCTAGCGACAGATACGCAGTATTTT

size: NA
D: TRBD1
V: TRBV6-4
J: TRBJ1-2
CDR3: CASSDSPDRVDGYTF
DNA: TGTGCCAGCAGTGACTCCCCGGACAGGGTAGATGGCTACACCTTC

size: NA
D: TRBD2
V: TRBV6-5
J: TRBJ2-3
CDR3: CASSSLGAGGPKDTQYF
DNA: TGTGCCAGCAGTTCCCTAGGGGCGGGGGGGCCAAAAGATACGCAGTATTTT

size: NA
D: TRBD1
V: TRBV6-4
J: TRBJ2-3
CDR3: CASSDQGATDTQYF
DNA: TGTGCCAGCAGCGACCAGGGGGCCACAGATACGCAGTATTTT

size: NA
D: NA
V: TRBV19
J: TRBJ1-2
CDR3: CASTQSPESYTF
DNA: TGTGCCAGTACTCAGTCCCCGGAAAGCTACACCTTC